This T cell receptor (beta chain) was sequenced in a study of tumor and adjacent non-tumor tissue in lung cancer. Study information: Samples averaged approximately 3.9 million productive TCRbeta reads each. The study, taken as a whole, reports: Top 100 clones took a larger repertoire share in normal lung.

The library came from three nested PCR rounds adapted from ARM-PCR protocols. TCRdb analysed the multiplex PCR reads with MiXCR anew, one entry per CDR3 protein. Of about 200,000 distinct CDR3 sequences detected, 71% appear once; the ten largest clones hold under 30%. Germline V CDR1 and CDR2: DFQATT, SNEGSKA (reference sequence). The CDR3 is 16 residues long. V lost 6 bases and J lost 1, with 19 bases in between. The template was RNA from unsorted bulk tissue. On this clonotype: The antigen is unknown.

Sequencing used lung tumor tissue. This sequence originates from a man in his 60s with non-small cell lung cancer. The J gene is TRBJ1-5, the V gene TRBV20-1; possibly TRBD1 for D (6 bases). The CDR3 region is CSALEGGMYSNQPQHF. The CDR3 DNA sequence: TGCAGTGCCCTGGAAGGGGGGATGTACAGCAATCAGCCCCAGCATTTT.